This T cell receptor (beta chain) was identified in a study of blood T cell repertoires in COVID-19. In terms of age and location, participants ranged from about 18 to 90 years and lived in approximately 24 US areas. CDR3 length: 14 residues. The V end was cut by 0 bases, the J end by 8 bases, with 10 bases between. Germline CDR1 and CDR2: MNHEY and SVGAGI. Generated by immunoSEQ multiplex PCR, the TCRdb table keeps only in-frame clones and is missing some. The repertoire includes around 230,000 clones, around 90% of them detected once, and approximately 2.7% sits in the top ten. The chain links TRBV6-5 to TRBJ1-4, with D unclear. Sequencing was done on a sample of PBMCs or T cells enriched from blood (not recorded which). The TCR originated in a woman aged 25 to 39 who had recovered from COVID-19. The CDR3 sequence: CASSYSRRVEKLFF. The CDR3 bases are TGTGCCAGCAGTTACTCGAGGCGGGTCGAAAAACTGTTTTTT.